This T cell receptor beta chain was retrieved from a study of cytomegalovirus exposure and HLA in healthy donors. Study outcomes and limitations: It was reported that TCR beta sequences correctly inferred the HLA-A and HLA-B alleles for most subjects.

Amplification used 60 Vbeta primers and 13 Jbeta primers. Libraries were prepared by immunoSEQ multiplex PCR; TCRdb keeps only in-frame clonotypes and omits some of them. The sample includes about 93,000 clones, over 60% of them seen just once. Details on this clone: Its matching antigen is unknown.

Sequencing input: PBMCs. The origin of this receptor is a boy between 5 and 17 years old in good health and CMV-seropositive.

CDR3 amino acids: CASTGNSNQPQHF. The CDR3 DNA follows: TGTGCCAGCACAGGGAATAGCAATCAGCCCCAGCATTTT. V usage is TRBV6-6 and J usage is TRBJ1-5; D might be TRBD1 (5 bases). Trimming cost V 7 bases and J 0 bases, with 7 bases left between them. Germline assignment: CDR1 MNHNY and CDR2 SVGAGI (reference sequence). The CDR3 has 13 amino acids.